Presented here are 2 T cell receptor beta chains from one specimen sequenced in a study of blood T cell repertoires in COVID-19. The assay was immunoSEQ multiplex PCR, and TCRdb's table has in-frame clones only and misses some. The table shows more than 110,000 clones, with around 76% occurring only once. Sequencing input: peripheral blood. Source of these receptors: a man at least 80 years old with acute or convalescent COVID-19.

The V call is TRBV7-2, the J call TRBJ1-5; D is unclear. Trimming took off 2 bases at V and 8 bases at J, with 19 bases between the two ends. In germline, CDR1 is SGHTA, CDR2 FQGNSA. The CDR3 runs to 16 residues. This CDR3 reads CASSLFGGGVSEPQHF. The DNA for the CDR3 is TGTGCCAGCAGCTTATTTGGCGGCGGGGTTAGCGAGCCCCAGCATTTT.

This clone turned up a few times. The chain has TRBV6-5 and TRBJ1-6; D not certain. The germline V and J ends were trimmed by 4 bases and 5 bases, with 12 bases remaining between them. This CDR3 comprises 15 residues. Germline CDR1 and CDR2: MNHEY and SVGAGI. CDR3 amino acids: CASSSSDGNNSPLHF. CDR3 sequence (DNA): TGTGCCAGCAGTTCCTCTGACGGGAATAATTCACCCCTCCACTTT.